This T cell receptor (beta chain) was identified during a study of cytotoxic CD8 clonotypes in ibrutinib-treated CLL. CDR3 length: 13 residues. The germline CDR1 and CDR2 sequences are MGHRA and YSYEKL. V lost 0 bases and J 3 bases, leaving 5 bases between the germline ends. Study-wide points: Different sampling times were used for sustained-remission and progressing patients.

Sequenced by immunoSEQ multiplex PCR; TCRdb stores in-frame clones only, minus some. The sample includes some 200,000 clones, roughly 73% of them seen just once. A word on this clone: Its antigen remains unknown.

The sequenced sample was PBMCs, obtained after 12 months of ibrutinib treatment. V is TRBV4-1 and J is TRBJ1-1; tentatively, D is TRBD1 (5 bases). The TCR originated in a human donor with chronic lymphocytic leukemia. The CDR3 sequence: CASSQEGDTEAFF. CDR3 in DNA: TGCGCCAGCAGCCAAGAAGGGGACACTGAAGCTTTCTTT.